This TCR beta chain was recovered during a study of T cells in Graves' hyperthyroidism and ophthalmopathy. Study-level points and caveats: Ophthalmopathy and stable hyperthyroidism were separated by a 13 V-J model.

Amplification targeted TCR beta CDR3 regions from RNA transcripts. The HTBI primer set drove a first-round RT-PCR of the TCR CDR3. TCRdb re-derived calls from the multiplex PCR reads in MiXCR, one entry per CDR3 protein. The sample yields fewer than 750,000 distinct CDR3 sequences, about 45% seen once. Trimming cost V 0 bases and J 14 bases; bases outside gene matches: 10. Germline CDR1 SGHRS, CDR2 YFSETQ. This CDR3 has 15 amino acids. Comments on this clonotype: The antigen is undetermined.

The material sequenced was peripheral blood or thyroid tissue (not recorded which). The clonotype originates from a woman aged 18-29 years with Graves' hyperthyroidism. The J gene is TRBJ1-5, the V gene TRBV5-1; 11 nucleotides line up with TRBD1. The CDR3 DNA follows: TGCGCCAGCAGCTTGGTAAGGACAGGGGGCGGCTACGAGCATTTT. Residues: CASSLVRTGGGYEHF. Together with reference TRBV5-1 and TRBJ1-5, the CDR3 gives the full variable domain: KAGVTQTPRYLIKTRGQQVTLSCSPISGHRSVSWYQQTPGQGLQFLFEYFSETQRNKGNFPGRFSGRQFSNSRSEMNVSTLELGDSALYLCASSLVRTGGGYEHFGDGTRLSIL.